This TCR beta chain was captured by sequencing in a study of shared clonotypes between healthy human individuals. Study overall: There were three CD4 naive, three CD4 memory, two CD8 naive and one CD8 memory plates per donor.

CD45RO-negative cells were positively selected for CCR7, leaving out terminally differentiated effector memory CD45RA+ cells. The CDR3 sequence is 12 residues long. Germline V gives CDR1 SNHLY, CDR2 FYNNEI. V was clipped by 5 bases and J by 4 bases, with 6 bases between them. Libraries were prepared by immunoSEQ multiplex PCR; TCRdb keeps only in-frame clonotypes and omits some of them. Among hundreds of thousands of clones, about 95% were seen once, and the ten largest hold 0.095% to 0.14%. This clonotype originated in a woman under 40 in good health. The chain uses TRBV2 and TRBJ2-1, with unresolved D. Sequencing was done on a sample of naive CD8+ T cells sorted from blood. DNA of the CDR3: TGTGCCAGCAGTCTCATTTACAATGAGCAGTTCTTC. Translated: CASSLIYNEQFF.